Shown below are 10 T cell receptor beta chains from a single sample sequenced in a study of beta chain features in type 1 diabetes (dated by TCRdb to 2016 to 2019). The library relied on the immunoSEQ multiplex PCR assay. The High Capacity cDNA Reverse Transcription Kit was used to reverse transcribe all of the isolated RNA, meaning that expressed TCRB transcripts were what got sequenced. TCRdb took this table from immuneACCESS and kept in-frame rearrangements with V and J called. Such tables lack part of the clones; where checked against another copy, unresolved V genes explain under half of the gap, and the rest is unexplained. A total of some 900,000 clones appear in this sample, roughly a sixth of them only once. The biggest ten clones account for roughly 0.025% of the sample. Input material: naive CD4+ T cells from blood. The cell subset or site label of this sample denotes: true naive CD4+ T cells. All receptors come from a woman aged 18-35 years in good health.

This clone turned up a few times. The rearrangement links TRBV29-1 to TRBJ1-2; D gene unclear. This CDR3 has 13 amino acids. Per germline, CDR1 SQVTM and CDR2 ANQGSEA. Trimming took 7 bases from V and 4 from J, leaving 16 bases between them. The CDR3 protein is CSAPREGVYGYTF. The CDR3 DNA sequence: TGCAGCGCTCCCCGTGAGGGAGTCTATGGCTACACCTTC.

Note on this clone: Within the sample, other DNA sequences also encode this same CDR3. The CDR3 DNA follows: TGTGCCAGCAGCTTAAAGGGCAGCTCTGGAAACACCATATATTTT. This sequence encodes CASSLKGSSGNTIYF. V usage is TRBV7-9 and J usage is TRBJ1-3; no reliable D call. The germline CDR1 and CDR2 sequences are SEHNR and FQNEAQ (reference sequence). This CDR3 comprises 15 residues. V was shortened by 2 bases and J by 0 bases, with 8 bases between the two germline ends.

The CDR3: CASSRGQRNTEAFF. The CDR3 DNA reads TGTGCCAGCAGCAGGGGACAGAGAAACACTGAAGCTTTCTTT. The V and J genes are TRBV6-6 and TRBJ1-1; 7 bases align to TRBD1. CDR1 is MNHNY, CDR2 SVGAGI, per germline (reference sequence). The CDR3 covers 14 residues. Trimming cost V 6 bases and J 2 bases; bases outside gene matches: 6.

The V call is TRBV2, the J call TRBJ2-7; tentatively, D is TRBD2 (5 bases). CDR3 length: 13 amino acids. V lost 10 bases to trimming and J lost 3 bases, with 16 bases between them. Per the germline V gene, CDR1 is SNHLY and CDR2 is FYNNEI. The CDR3 DNA follows: TGTGCCACAATGGGCCTAGCCGGCTACGAGCAGTACTTC. It yields the protein CATMGLAGYEQYF. The whole variable domain, filled in from reference TRBV2 and TRBJ2-7, reads EPEVTQTPSHQVTQMGQEVILRCVPISNHLYFYWYRQILGQKVEFLVSFYNNEISEKSEIFDDQFSVERPDGSNFTLKIRSTKLEDSAMYFCATMGLAGYEQYFGPGTRLTVT.

This clone has only a few counts. The chain couples TRBV7-3 to TRBJ1-5, with no clear D. CDR1 and CDR2 from the germline V gene are SGHTA and FQGTGA. Trimming stripped 5 bases from V and 5 bases from J, with 10 bases between. The CDR3 runs 13 residues. Here the CDR3 reads CASSATRDQPQHF. CDR3 DNA: TGTGCCAGCAGCGCGACCCGGGATCAGCCCCAGCATTTT.

The chain joins TRBV10-3 to TRBJ2-5; 8 bases line up with TRBD2. The CDR3 extends over 15 amino acids. Germline V gene sequence: CDR1 ENHRY, CDR2 SYGVKD. V shed 2 bases and J 3 bases; nucleotides not matched to a gene: 5. The CDR3 DNA reads as TGTGCCATCAGTGAGCCGACTAGCGTTGAAGAGACCCAGTACTTC. Amino acids: CAISEPTSVEETQYF.

This clone was seen more than once but under ten times. V usage is TRBV28 and J usage is TRBJ2-5; D unresolved. This CDR3 has 12 amino acids. V was cut by 5 bases and J by 0 bases, with 4 bases left in between. The V gene's germline CDR1 is MDHEN and CDR2 SYDVKM. The CDR3 nucleotides read TGTGCCAGCAGTCAGTACCAAGAGACCCAGTACTTC. Its protein product is CASSQYQETQYF.

This clone was counted a few times. This same CDR3 is encoded by further DNA sequences in the sample. The chain joins TRBV14 to TRBJ1-1; TRBD1 is a possible D gene (5 bases). Trimming cost V 4 bases and J 0 bases, with 6 bases left between them. The CDR3 runs 13 residues. Germline loops: CDR1 SGHDN, CDR2 FVKESK. CDR3 sequence reads: CASSRTLNTEAFF. In DNA, the CDR3 is TGTGCCAGCAGCCGGACACTGAACACTGAAGCTTTCTTT.

The chain has TRBV28 and TRBJ1-3; D is uncertain. Germline values: CDR1 MDHEN, CDR2 SYDVKM. Trimming left V 6 bases short and J 0 bases short, with 15 bases between. The CDR3 has 16 residues. CDR3 sequence: CASSLTFARSGNTIYF. The CDR3 bases are TGTGCCAGCAGCCTCACTTTTGCCCGCTCTGGAAACACCATATATTTT. The full variable domain, in which reference TRBV28 and TRBJ1-3 provide the parts outside the CDR3, is DVKVTQSSRYLVKRTGEKVFLECVQDMDHENMFWYRQDPGLGLRLIYFSYDVKMKEKGDIPEGYSVSREKKERFSLILESASTNQTSMYLCASSLTFARSGNTIYFGEGSWLTVV.

In its sample, this clone was seen a few times. The chain uses TRBV18 and TRBJ2-2; D is unresolved. The V and J ends lost 3 bases and 5 bases respectively, with 10 bases between them. The CDR3 consists of 14 residues. Looked up from germline, CDR1 is KGHSH and CDR2 is LQKENI. DNA of the CDR3: TGTGCCAGCTCACCCCAGGACCGGACCGGGGAGCTGTTTTTT. Translating it yields CASSPQDRTGELFF.